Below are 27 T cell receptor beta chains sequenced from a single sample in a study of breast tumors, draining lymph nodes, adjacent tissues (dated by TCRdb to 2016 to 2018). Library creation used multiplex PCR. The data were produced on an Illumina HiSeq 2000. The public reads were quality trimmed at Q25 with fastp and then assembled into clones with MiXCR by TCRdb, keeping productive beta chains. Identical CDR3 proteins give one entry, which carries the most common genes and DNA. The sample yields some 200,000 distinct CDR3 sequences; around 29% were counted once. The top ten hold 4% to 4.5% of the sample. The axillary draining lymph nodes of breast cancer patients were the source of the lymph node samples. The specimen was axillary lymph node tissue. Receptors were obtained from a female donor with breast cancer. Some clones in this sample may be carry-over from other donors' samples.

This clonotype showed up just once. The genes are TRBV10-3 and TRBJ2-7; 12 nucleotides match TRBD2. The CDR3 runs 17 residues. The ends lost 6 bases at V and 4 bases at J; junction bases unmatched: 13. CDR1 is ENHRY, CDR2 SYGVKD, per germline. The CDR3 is CAISVEGLAGGLYEQYF. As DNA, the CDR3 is TGTGCCATCAGCGTTGAAGGTCTAGCGGGAGGGCTATACGAGCAGTACTTC.

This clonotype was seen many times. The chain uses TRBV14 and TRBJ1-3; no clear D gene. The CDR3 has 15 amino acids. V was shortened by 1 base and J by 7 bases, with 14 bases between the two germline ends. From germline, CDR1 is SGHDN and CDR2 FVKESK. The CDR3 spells CASSQGGGLWNTIYF. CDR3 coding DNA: TGTGCCAGCAGCCAAGGAGGTGGCCTGTGGAACACCATATATTTT.

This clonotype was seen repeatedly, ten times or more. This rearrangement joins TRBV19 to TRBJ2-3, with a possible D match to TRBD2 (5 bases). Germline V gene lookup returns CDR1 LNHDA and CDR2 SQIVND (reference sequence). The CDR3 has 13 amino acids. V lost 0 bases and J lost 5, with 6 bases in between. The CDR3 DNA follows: TGTGCCAGTAGTATAGAAGGGAGAGATACGCAGTATTTT. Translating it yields CASSIEGRDTQYF.

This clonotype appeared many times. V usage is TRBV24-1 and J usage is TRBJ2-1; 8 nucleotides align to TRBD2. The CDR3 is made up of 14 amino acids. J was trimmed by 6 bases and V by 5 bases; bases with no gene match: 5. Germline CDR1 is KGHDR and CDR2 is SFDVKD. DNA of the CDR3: TGTGCCACCAGTGGAGGCGGACTAGCCAATGAGCAGTTCTTC. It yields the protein CATSGGGLANEQFF.

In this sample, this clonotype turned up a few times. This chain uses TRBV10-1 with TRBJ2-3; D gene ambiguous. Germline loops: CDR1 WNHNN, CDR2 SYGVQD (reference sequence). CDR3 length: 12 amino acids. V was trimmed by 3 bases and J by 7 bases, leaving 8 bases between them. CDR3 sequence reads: CASSEGMNTQYF. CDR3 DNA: TGCGCCAGCAGTGAAGGAATGAATACGCAGTATTTT.

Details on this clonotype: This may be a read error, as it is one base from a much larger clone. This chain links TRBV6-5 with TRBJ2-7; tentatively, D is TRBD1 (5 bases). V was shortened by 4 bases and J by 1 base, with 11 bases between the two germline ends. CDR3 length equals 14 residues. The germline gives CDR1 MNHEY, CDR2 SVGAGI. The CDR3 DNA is TGTGCCAGCAGTTTCAGGGCGGAATCCTACGAGCAGTACTTC. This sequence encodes CASSFRAESYEQYF.

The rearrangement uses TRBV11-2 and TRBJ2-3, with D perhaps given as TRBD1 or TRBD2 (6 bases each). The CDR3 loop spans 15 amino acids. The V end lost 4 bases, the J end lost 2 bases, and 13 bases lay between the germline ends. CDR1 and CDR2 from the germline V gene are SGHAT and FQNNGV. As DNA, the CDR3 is TGTGCCAGCAGCTCAGGAGGGGGTCCCACAGATACGCAGTATTTT. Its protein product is CASSSGGGPTDTQYF.

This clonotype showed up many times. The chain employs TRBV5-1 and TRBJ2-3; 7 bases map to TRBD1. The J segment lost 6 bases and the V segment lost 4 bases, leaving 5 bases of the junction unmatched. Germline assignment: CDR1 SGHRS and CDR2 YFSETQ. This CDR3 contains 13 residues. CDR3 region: CASSPGQRDTQYF. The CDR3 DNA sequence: TGCGCCAGCAGCCCGGGACAGCGCGATACGCAGTATTTT.

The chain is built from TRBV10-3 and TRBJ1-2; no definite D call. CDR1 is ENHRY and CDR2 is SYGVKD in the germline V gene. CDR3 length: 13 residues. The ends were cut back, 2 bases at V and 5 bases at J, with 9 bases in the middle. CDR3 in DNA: TGTGCCATCAGTGAGACCGGGGAGTATGGCTACACCTTC. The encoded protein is CAISETGEYGYTF.

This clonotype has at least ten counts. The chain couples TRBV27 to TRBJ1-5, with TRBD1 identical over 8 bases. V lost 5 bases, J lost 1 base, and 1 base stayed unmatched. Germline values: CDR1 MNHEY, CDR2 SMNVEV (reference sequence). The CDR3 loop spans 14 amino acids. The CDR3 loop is CASSRQGSNQPQHF. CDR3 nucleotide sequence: TGTGCCAGCAGTAGACAGGGGAGCAATCAGCCCCAGCATTTT.

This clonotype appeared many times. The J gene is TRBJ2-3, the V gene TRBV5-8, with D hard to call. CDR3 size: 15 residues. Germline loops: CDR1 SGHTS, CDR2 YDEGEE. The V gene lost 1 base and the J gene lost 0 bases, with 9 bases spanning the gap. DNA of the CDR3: TGTGCCAGCAGCTTGATGAGCACGAGCACAGATACGCAGTATTTT. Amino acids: CASSLMSTSTDTQYF. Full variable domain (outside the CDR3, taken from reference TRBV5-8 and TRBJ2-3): EAGVTQSPTHLIKTRGQQATLRCSPISGHTSVYWYQQALGLGLQFLLWYDEGEERNRGNFPPRFSGRQFPNYSSELNVNALELEDSALYLCASSLMSTSTDTQYFGPGTRLTVL.

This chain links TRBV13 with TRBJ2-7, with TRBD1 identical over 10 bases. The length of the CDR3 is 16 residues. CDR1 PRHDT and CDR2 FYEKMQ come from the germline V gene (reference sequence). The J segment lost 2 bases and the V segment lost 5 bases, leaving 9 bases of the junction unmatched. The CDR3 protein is CASSPPGQGVPYEQYF. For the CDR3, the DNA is TGTGCCAGCAGCCCACCTGGACAGGGGGTACCCTACGAGCAGTACTTC.

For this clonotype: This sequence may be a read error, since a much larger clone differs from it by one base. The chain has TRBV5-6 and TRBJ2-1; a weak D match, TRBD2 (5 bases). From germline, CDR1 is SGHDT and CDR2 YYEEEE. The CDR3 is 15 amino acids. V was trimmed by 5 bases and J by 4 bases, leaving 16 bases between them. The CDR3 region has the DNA TGTGCCAGCAGTTTGACGAGGGCGGGTTACAATGAGCAGTTCTTC. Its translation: CASSLTRAGYNEQFF.

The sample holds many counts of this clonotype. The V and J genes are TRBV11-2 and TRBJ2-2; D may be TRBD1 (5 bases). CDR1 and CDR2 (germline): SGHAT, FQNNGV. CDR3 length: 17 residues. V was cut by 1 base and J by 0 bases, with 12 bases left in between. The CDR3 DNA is TGTGCCAGCAGCTTAGGGGGCTCTAGGCCGAACACCGGGGAGCTGTTTTTT. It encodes CASSLGGSRPNTGELFF.

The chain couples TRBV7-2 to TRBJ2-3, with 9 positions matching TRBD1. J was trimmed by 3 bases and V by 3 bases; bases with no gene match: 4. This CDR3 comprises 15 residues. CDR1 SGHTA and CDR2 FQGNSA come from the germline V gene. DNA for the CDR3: TGTGCCAGCAGCTTCCCGACAGGGGGGACAGATACGCAGTATTTT. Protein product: CASSFPTGGTDTQYF. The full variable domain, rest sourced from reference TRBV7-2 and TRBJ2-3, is GAGVSQSPSNKVTEKGKDVELRCDPISGHTALYWYRQSLGQGLEFLIYFQGNSAPDKSGLPSDRFSAERTGGSVSTLTIQRTQQEDSAVYLCASSFPTGGTDTQYFGPGTRLTVL.

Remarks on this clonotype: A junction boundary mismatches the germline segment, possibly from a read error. The CDR3 nucleotides read TGCAGTGCTAGTAGTCGACTGGGCAATCCGCCCCAGCATTTT. This codes for CSASSRLGNPPQHF. This chain uses TRBV20-1 with TRBJ1-5, with D uncertain. CDR1 DFQATT and CDR2 SNEGSKA come from the germline V gene (reference sequence). The CDR3 has 14 residues.

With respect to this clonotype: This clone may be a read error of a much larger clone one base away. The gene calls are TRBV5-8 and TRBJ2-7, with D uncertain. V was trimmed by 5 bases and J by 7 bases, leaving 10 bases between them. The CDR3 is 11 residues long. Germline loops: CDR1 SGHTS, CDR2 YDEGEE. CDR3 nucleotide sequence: TGTGCCAGCAGGCAGTGCAGGGAGCAGTACTTC. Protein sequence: CASRQCREQYF.

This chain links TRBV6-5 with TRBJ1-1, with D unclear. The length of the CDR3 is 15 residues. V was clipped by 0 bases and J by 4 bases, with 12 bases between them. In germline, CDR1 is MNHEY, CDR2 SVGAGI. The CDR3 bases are TGTGCCAGCAGTTACTCACGGGAACTGAGCACTGAAGCTTTCTTT. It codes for CASSYSRELSTEAFF.

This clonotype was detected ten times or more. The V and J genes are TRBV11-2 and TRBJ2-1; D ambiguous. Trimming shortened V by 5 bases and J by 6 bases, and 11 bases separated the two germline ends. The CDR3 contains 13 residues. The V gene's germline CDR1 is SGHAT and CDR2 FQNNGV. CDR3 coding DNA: TGTGCCAGCAGCCCCGACCCTCTCAATGAGCAGTTCTTC. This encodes CASSPDPLNEQFF. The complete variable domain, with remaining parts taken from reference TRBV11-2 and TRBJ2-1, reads EAGVAQSPRYKIIEKRQSVAFWCNPISGHATLYWYQQILGQGPKLLIQFQNNGVVDDSQLPKDRFSAERLKGVDSTLKIQPAKLEDSAVYLCASSPDPLNEQFFGPGTRLTVL.

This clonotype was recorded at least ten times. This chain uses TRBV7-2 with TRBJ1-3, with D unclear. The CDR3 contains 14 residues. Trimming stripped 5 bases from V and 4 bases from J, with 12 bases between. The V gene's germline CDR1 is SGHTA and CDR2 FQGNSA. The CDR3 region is CASSDVTFGNTIYF. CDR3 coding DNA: TGTGCCAGCAGCGATGTGACATTCGGAAACACCATATATTTT.

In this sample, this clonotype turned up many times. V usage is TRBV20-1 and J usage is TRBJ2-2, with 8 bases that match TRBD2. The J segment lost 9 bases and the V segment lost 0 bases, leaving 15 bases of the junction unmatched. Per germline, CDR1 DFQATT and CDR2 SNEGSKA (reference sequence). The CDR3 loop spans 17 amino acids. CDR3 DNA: TGCAGTGCTAGAGATCCTACCGCGGGGGGTCACCGGCGGGAGCTGTTTTTT. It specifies CSARDPTAGGHRRELFF.

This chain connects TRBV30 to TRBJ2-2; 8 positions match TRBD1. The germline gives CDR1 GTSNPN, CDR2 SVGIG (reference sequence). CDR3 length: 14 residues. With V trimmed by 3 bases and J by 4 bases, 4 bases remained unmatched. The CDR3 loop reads CAWRKTGVTGELFF. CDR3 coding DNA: TGTGCCTGGAGAAAGACAGGGGTCACCGGGGAGCTGTTTTTT. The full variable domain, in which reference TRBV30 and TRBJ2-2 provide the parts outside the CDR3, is SQTIHQWPATLVQPVGSPLSLECTVEGTSNPNLYWYRQAAGRGLQLLFYSVGIGQISSEVPQNLSASRPQDRQFILSSKKLLLSDSGFYLCAWRKTGVTGELFFGEGSRLTVL.

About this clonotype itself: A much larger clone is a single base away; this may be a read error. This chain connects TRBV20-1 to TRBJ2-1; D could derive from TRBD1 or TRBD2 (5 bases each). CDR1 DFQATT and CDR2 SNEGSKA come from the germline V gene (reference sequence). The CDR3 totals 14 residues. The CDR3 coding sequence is TGCAGTGCTAGAGCCAGGGAGCATTACACTGAGCAGTTCTTC. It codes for CSARAREHYTEQFF.

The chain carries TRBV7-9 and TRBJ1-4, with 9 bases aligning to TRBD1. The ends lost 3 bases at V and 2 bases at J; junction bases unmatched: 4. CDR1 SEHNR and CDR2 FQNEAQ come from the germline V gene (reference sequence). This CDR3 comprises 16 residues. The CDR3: CASSLRDRATNEKLFF. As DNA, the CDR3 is TGTGCCAGCAGCTTGAGGGACAGGGCGACTAATGAAAAACTGTTTTTT.

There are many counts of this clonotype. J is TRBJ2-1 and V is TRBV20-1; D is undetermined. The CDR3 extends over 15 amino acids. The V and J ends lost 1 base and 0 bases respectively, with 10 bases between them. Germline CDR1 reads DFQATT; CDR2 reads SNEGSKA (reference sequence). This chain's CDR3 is CSARGSMSSYNEQFF. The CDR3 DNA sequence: TGCAGTGCTAGAGGCTCCATGAGCTCCTACAATGAGCAGTTCTTC.

CDR3 coding DNA: TGTGCCAGCAGCGCACATCCCGGGTATGGATATAACTATGGCTACACCTTC. Its protein is CASSAHPGYGYNYGYTF. The chain employs TRBV7-9 and TRBJ1-2, with D hard to call. The germline V and J ends were trimmed by 5 bases and 1 base, with 20 bases remaining between them. The CDR3 contains 17 residues. Germline CDR1 is SEHNR and CDR2 is FQNEAQ (reference sequence).

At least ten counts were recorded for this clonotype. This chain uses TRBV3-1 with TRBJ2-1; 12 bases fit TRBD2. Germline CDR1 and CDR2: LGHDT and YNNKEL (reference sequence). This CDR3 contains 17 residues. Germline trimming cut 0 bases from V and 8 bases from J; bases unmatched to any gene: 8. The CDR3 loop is CASSQDQLAGGWDEQFF. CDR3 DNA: TGTGCCAGCAGCCAAGATCAGCTAGCGGGAGGGTGGGATGAGCAGTTCTTC.